This is a list of T cell receptor beta chains from one sample in a study of response to subunit inactivated influenza vaccine. MiXCR, run by TCRdb on the RT-PCR reads, gives a single entry per CDR3 protein. The sample lists a few hundred thousand distinct CDR3 sequences, less than 15% seen once, with approximately 10% in the top ten. The sample consisted of PBMCs from blood, taken approximately 13 days after vaccination. These receptors were taken from a man in his forties or fifties who received an inactivated influenza vaccine. Both conserved end residues are part of each CDR3. The D gene is left open where the match is weak. Rows give clone size only sometimes, using once, few, many, or a class for an expanded clone.

>.|TRBJ2-7|14|TRBD2|TRBV20-1
TGCAGTGCTAGAGGATTAGCGGGAGAGGAAGAGCAGTACTTC
CSARGLAGEEEQYF
>many|TRBJ1-2|12|.|TRBV6-2/TRBV6-3
TGTGCCAGCTCTGACAGGACCGATGGCTACACCTTC
CASSDRTDGYTF
>.|TRBJ2-1|15|.|TRBV4-2
TGTGCCAGCAGCCAAGATCCCGACGCGGTGGGTGAGCAGTTCTTC
CASSQDPDAVGEQFF
>few|TRBJ2-7|16|.|TRBV7-8
TGTGCCAGCAGCCGTAGTACGGCAGGGGTCTCCTACGAGCAGTACTTC
CASSRSTAGVSYEQYF
>.|TRBJ1-2|14|.|TRBV9
TGTGCCAGCAGCGTAGTTTCTGGGAGCATTGGCTACACCTTC
CASSVVSGSIGYTF
>few|TRBJ2-7|16|TRBD2|TRBV20-1
TGCAGTGCTAGAGAGCCCAGCGGGAGGGCCTCCTACGAGCAGTACTTC
CSAREPSGRASYEQYF
>.|TRBJ2-3|14|.|TRBV6-2/TRBV6-3
TGTGCCAGCAGCCGGGCCTCACGCACAGATACGCAGTATTTT
CASSRASRTDTQYF
>.|TRBJ2-2|12|.|TRBV29-1
TGCGCCGGCGGAGGGAACACCGGGGAGCTGTTTTTT
CAGGGNTGELFF
>.|TRBJ1-2|14|.|TRBV6-2/TRBV6-3
TGTGCCAGCAGTTACCCGGCAAGGGTGGTTGGCTACACCTTC
CASSYPARVVGYTF
>.|TRBJ2-1|15|TRBD1|TRBV7-2
TGTGCCAGCAGCCTGGACAGGGTAGGGGACAATGAGCAGTTCTTC
CASSLDRVGDNEQFF
>.|TRBJ2-7|14|.|TRBV5-6
TGTGCCAGCAGCTTGGTTACGGGGCCAAACGAGCAGTACTTC
CASSLVTGPNEQYF
>.|TRBJ2-3|11|.|TRBV7-9
TGTGCCAGCAGTAAGTCGGATACGCAGTATTTT
CASSKSDTQYF
>.|TRBJ2-1|15|.|TRBV4-2
TGTGCCAGCAGGATCAGACTTGCGGGCCCCGATGAGCAGTTCTTC
CASRIRLAGPDEQFF
>.|TRBJ2-1|15|TRBD1|TRBV7-9
TGTGCCAGCAGCGAAACAGGGGGCCTTAGGTGGGAGCAGTTCTTC
CASSETGGLRWEQFF
>many|TRBJ1-3|15|.|TRBV12-3/TRBV12-4
TGTGCCAGCAGTTTACCCGGGAGGGCTGGAAACACCATATATTTT
CASSLPGRAGNTIYF
>once|TRBJ2-2|15|TRBD2|TRBV2
TGTGCCAGCAGAGGGACTAGCGGGGAGACCGGGGAGCTGTTTTTT
CASRGTSGETGELFF
>.|TRBJ2-1|16|TRBD1|TRBV7-2
TGTGCCAGCAGCTTAGTTATTGGGACAGGCCTCAATGAGCAGTTCTTC
CASSLVIGTGLNEQFF
>few|TRBJ2-1|17|.|TRBV4-3
TGCGCCAGCAGCCAAGATCGCCCCACGGGAACTTACAATGAGCAGTTCTTC
CASSQDRPTGTYNEQFF
>few|TRBJ2-5|15|TRBD1|TRBV7-9
TGTGCCAGCAGCCTGGGACAGGGAATGAGTGAGACCCAGTACTTC
CASSLGQGMSETQYF
>few|TRBJ2-5|14|TRBD1|TRBV7-2
TGTGCCAGCAGCTCCGGGACAGCATCCGTGACCCAGTACTTC
CASSSGTASVTQYF
>few|TRBJ1-6|15|.|TRBV12-3/TRBV12-4
TGTGCCAGCAGTTGGTCGGGGGATTCCTATTCACCCCTCCACTTT
CASSWSGDSYSPLHF
>few|TRBJ2-1|11|.|TRBV29-1
TGCAGCGTGACAGACAGGTATGAGCAGTTCTTC
CSVTDRYEQFF
>.|TRBJ2-1|12|.|TRBV21-1
TGTGCCAGCAGCGCCTGGGACAGGGCCAAGTTCTTC
CASSAWDRAKFF
>.|TRBJ2-1|14|.|TRBV14
TGTGCCAGCAGTAAGGGACTCCTCGCCAATGAGCAGTTCTTC
CASSKGLLANEQFF
>few|TRBJ2-2|15|.|TRBV4-2
TGTGCCAGCAGCCAGTCACCGGGAGCAGACGGGGAGCTGTTTTTT
CASSQSPGADGELFF